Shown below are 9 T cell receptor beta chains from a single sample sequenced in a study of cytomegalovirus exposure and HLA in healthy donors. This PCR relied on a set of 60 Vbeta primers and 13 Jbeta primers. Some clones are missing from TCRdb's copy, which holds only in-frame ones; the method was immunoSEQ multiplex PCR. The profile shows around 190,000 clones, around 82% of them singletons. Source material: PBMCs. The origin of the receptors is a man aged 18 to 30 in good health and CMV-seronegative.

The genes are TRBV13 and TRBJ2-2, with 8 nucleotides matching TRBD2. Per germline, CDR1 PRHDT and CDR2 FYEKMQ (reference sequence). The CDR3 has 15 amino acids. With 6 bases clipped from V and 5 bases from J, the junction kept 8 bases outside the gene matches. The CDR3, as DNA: TGTGCCAGCAGGCATAGCGGGACCGCAACCGGGGAGCTGTTTTTT. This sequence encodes CASRHSGTATGELFF.

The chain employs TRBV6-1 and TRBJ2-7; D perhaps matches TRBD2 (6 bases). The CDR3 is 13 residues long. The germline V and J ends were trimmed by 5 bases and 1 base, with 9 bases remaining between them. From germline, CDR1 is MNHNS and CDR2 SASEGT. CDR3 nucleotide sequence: TGTGCCAGCAGTTCGGAGGGATCCTACGAGCAGTACTTC. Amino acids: CASSSEGSYEQYF.

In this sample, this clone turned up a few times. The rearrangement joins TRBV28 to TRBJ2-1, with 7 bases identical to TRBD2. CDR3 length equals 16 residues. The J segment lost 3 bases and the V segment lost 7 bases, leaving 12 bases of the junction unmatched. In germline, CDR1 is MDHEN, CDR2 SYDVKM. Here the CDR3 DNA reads TGTGCCAGCATCATTTCCACTAGCGCTTACTACAATGAGCAGTTCTTC. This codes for CASIISTSAYYNEQFF. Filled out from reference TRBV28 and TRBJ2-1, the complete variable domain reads DVKVTQSSRYLVKRTGEKVFLECVQDMDHENMFWYRQDPGLGLRLIYFSYDVKMKEKGDIPEGYSVSREKKERFSLILESASTNQTSMYLCASIISTSAYYNEQFFGPGTRLTVL.

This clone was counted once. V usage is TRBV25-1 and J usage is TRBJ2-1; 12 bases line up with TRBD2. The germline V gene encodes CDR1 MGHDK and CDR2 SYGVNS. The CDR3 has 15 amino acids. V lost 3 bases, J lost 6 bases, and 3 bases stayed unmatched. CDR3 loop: CASSDPSGRVNEQFF. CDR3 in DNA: TGTGCCAGCAGTGACCCTAGCGGGAGGGTCAATGAGCAGTTCTTC. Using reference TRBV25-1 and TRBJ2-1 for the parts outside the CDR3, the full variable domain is EADIYQTPRYLVIGTGKKITLECSQTMGHDKMYWYQQDPGMELHLIHYSYGVNSTEKGDLSSESTVSRIRTEHFPLTLESARPSHTSQYLCASSDPSGRVNEQFFGPGTRLTVL.

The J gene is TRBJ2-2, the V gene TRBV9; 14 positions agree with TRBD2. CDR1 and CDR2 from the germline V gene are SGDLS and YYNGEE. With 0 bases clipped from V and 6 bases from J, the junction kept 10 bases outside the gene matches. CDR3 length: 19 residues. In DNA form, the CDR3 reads TGTGCCAGCAGCGTAGGAGGGCGACTAGCGGGGGGGCCGGCCGGGGAGCTGTTTTTT. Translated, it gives CASSVGGRLAGGPAGELFF.

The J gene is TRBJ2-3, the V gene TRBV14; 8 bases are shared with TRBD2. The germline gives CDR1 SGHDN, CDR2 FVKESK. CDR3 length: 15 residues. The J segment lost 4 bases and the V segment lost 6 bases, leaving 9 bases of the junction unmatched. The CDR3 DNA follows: TGTGCCAGCAGTCAAAGCGGGAGTATGTCAGATACGCAGTATTTT. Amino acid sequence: CASSQSGSMSDTQYF.

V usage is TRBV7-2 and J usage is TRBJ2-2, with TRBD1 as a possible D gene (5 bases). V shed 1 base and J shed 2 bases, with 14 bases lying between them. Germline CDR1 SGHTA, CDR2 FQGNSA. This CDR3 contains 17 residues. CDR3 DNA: TGTGCCAGCAGCTTAGAAGTCAGGGCCGCAAACACCGGGGAGCTGTTTTTT. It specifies CASSLEVRAANTGELFF.

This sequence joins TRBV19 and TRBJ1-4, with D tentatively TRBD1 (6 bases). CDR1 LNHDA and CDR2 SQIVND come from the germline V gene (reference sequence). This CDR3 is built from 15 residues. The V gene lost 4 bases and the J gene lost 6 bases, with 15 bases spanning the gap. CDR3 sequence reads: CASSTNLGQHEKLFF. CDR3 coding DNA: TGTGCCAGTAGTACCAACCTCGGACAGCATGAAAAACTGTTTTTT.

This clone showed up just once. The CDR3: CASSGAGSPDTQYF. The CDR3 bases are TGTGCCAGCAGTGGTGCGGGATCCCCAGATACGCAGTATTTT. The rearrangement joins TRBV25-1 to TRBJ2-3, with D maybe TRBD2 (6 bases). V gave up 4 bases and J gave up 4 bases, with 12 bases separating them. CDR1 is MGHDK and CDR2 is SYGVNS in the germline V gene. This CDR3 has 14 residues.